These 27 T cell receptor beta chains originate from one sample sequenced in a study of early T cells in non-severe SARS-CoV-2 infection. One entry per CDR3 protein results from TCRdb running MiXCR on the 5' RACE reads. This sample has tens of thousands of distinct CDR3 sequences, with more than 9% found just once. Sequences were obtained from whole blood. These receptors all come from an adult who was a healthcare worker with PCR-confirmed SARS-CoV-2 infection or an uninfected control (not recorded which).

This clonotype was picked up many times. The rearrangement links TRBV7-8 to TRBJ2-5; D possibly uses TRBD1 or TRBD2 (7 bases each). CDR1 and CDR2 from the germline V gene are SGHVS and FQNEAQ. The CDR3 spans 13 residues. The V and J ends lost 6 bases and 5 bases respectively, with 13 bases between them. CDR3 nucleotide sequence: TGTGCCAGCAGAAACCAGGGGGGGGAGACCCAGTACTTC. Translation: CASRNQGGETQYF.

The chain uses TRBV3-1 and TRBJ1-3, with D possibly TRBD1 on 5 matching bases. Germline CDR1 LGHDT, CDR2 YNNKEL (reference sequence). V gave up 2 bases and J gave up 4 bases, with 9 bases separating them. The CDR3 runs to 14 residues. CDR3 amino acids: CASSQSGDGNTIYF. CDR3 DNA sequence: TGTGCCAGCAGCCAATCCGGGGACGGAAACACCATATATTTT.

V and J are TRBV20-1 and TRBJ2-2, with TRBD2 as a possible D gene (6 bases). Germline V gene data show CDR1 as DFQATT and CDR2 as SNEGSKA (reference sequence). V was pared by 0 bases and J by 6 bases, with 17 bases between. The CDR3 is 16 residues long. Here the CDR3 reads CSARDRRGGWSGELFF. In DNA form, the CDR3 reads TGCAGTGCTAGAGATCGGAGGGGTGGATGGTCCGGGGAGCTGTTTTTT.

This clonotype was seen a handful of times. The V gene is TRBV6-2 or TRBV6-3, the J gene TRBJ2-7, with a tentative D call TRBD1 (5 bases). Trimming stripped 0 bases from V and 3 bases from J, with 12 bases between. Germline V gene sequence: CDR1 MNHEY, CDR2 SVGEGT. The CDR3 loop spans 15 amino acids. The CDR3: CASSYSRPDSYEQYF. For the CDR3, the DNA is TGTGCCAGCAGTTACTCTCGTCCTGACAGCTACGAGCAGTACTTC.

The chain carries TRBV6-6 and TRBJ1-4, with D unclear. CDR1 and CDR2 (germline): MNHNY, SVGAGI (reference sequence). The CDR3 runs to 12 residues. Trimming pared 0 bases from V and 7 bases from J, leaving 3 bases between. The CDR3 here is CASSYSGEKLFF. DNA of the CDR3: TGTGCCAGCAGTTACTCGGGTGAAAAACTGTTTTTT.

A few counts support this clonotype. The V gene is TRBV5-1, the J gene TRBJ2-7; D is uncertain. The CDR3 sequence is 12 residues long. Per germline, CDR1 SGHRS and CDR2 YFSETQ. The V end lost 0 bases, the J end lost 7 bases, and 8 bases lay between the germline ends. The CDR3 DNA reads TGCGCCAGCAGCTTGGGATTCGGGGAGCAGTACTTC. Translated: CASSLGFGEQYF. Complete variable domain (other parts from reference TRBV5-1 and TRBJ2-7): KAGVTQTPRYLIKTRGQQVTLSCSPISGHRSVSWYQQTPGQGLQFLFEYFSETQRNKGNFPGRFSGRQFSNSRSEMNVSTLELGDSALYLCASSLGFGEQYFGPGTRLTVT.

Note on this clonotype: Given a much more abundant clone one base away, this may be a read error. The chain combines TRBV11-1 with TRBJ2-7; D may match TRBD1 or TRBD2 (5 bases each). Germline-derived CDR1 and CDR2 are SGHAT and FQDESV (reference sequence). The CDR3 totals 15 residues. The germline V and J ends were trimmed by 3 bases and 7 bases, with 19 bases remaining between them. The CDR3 region is CASSFNGDPTQEQYF. CDR3 coding DNA: TGTGCCAGCAGCTTCAACGGGGACCCGACGCAGGAGCAGTACTTC.

This clonotype was counted a few times. J is TRBJ2-5 and V is TRBV5-1, with a possible D match to TRBD1 (6 bases). The germline gives CDR1 SGHRS, CDR2 YFSETQ. The ends were cut back, 2 bases at V and 2 bases at J, with 7 bases in the middle. This CDR3 has 13 amino acids. The CDR3, as DNA: TGCGCCAGCAGCTTTGACAGGCAAGAGACCCAGTACTTC. Protein product: CASSFDRQETQYF.

The rearrangement joins TRBV6-6 to TRBJ1-2; D gene ambiguous. The V end was cut by 6 bases, the J end by 4 bases, with 6 bases between. Germline CDR1 is MNHNY and CDR2 is SVGAGI (reference sequence). The CDR3 has 11 residues. CDR3 residues: CASSSTYGYTF. The CDR3 coding sequence is TGTGCCAGCAGCTCCACCTATGGCTACACCTTC.

This clonotype was counted between two and nine times. The chain is built from TRBV7-2 and TRBJ1-6; D gene unclear. Germline loops: CDR1 SGHTA, CDR2 FQGNSA. This CDR3 comprises 14 residues. With 1 base removed from V and 8 bases from J, the gap between germline ends came to 9 bases. CDR3: CASSLVVTDSPLHF. CDR3 bases: TGTGCCAGCAGCTTAGTCGTGACGGATTCACCCCTCCACTTT. The whole variable domain, filled in from reference TRBV7-2 and TRBJ1-6, reads GAGVSQSPSNKVTEKGKDVELRCDPISGHTALYWYRQSLGQGLEFLIYFQGNSAPDKSGLPSDRFSAERTGGSVSTLTIQRTQQEDSAVYLCASSLVVTDSPLHFGNGTRLTVT.

The table lists this clonotype with a few counts. V and J are TRBV6-5 and TRBJ2-1, with 7 positions matching TRBD1. The V gene end was trimmed by 2 bases and the J gene end by 6 bases; junction bases not matched to a gene: 7. CDR1 is MNHEY and CDR2 is SVGAGI in the germline V gene. CDR3 size: 15 residues. The CDR3 DNA follows: TGTGCCAGCAGTTACAGGACAGGCCGGGGCAATGAGCAGTTCTTC. Amino acid sequence: CASSYRTGRGNEQFF.

This clonotype came up many times. This chain uses TRBV3-1 with TRBJ2-3; TRBD2 aligns across 8 bases. Losses at the gene ends were 4 bases for V and 5 bases for J; bases not matched to a gene: 20. From germline, CDR1 is LGHDT and CDR2 YNNKEL (reference sequence). This CDR3 has 19 amino acids. This chain's CDR3 is CASSPLGPGLVGAGDTQYF. The CDR3 DNA follows: TGTGCCAGCAGCCCATTGGGACCGGGACTAGTAGGTGCTGGAGATACGCAGTATTTT.

The chain uses TRBV6-6 and TRBJ2-3; 10 nucleotides agree with TRBD2. The V gene end was trimmed by 0 bases and the J gene end by 6 bases; junction bases not matched to a gene: 6. The CDR3 has 16 residues. Germline lookup yields CDR1 MNHNY and CDR2 SVGAGI (reference sequence). CDR3 amino acids: CASSYSSGRASDTQYF. The CDR3 nucleotides read TGTGCCAGCAGTTACTCGAGCGGGAGGGCCTCCGATACGCAGTATTTT.

This clonotype was counted only a few times. The chain has TRBV29-1 and TRBJ1-1; no clear D gene. V was cut by 3 bases and J by 1 base, with 15 bases left in between. The CDR3 is 15 amino acids. Germline-derived CDR1 and CDR2 are SQVTM and ANQGSEA. CDR3 sequence reads: CSVDLAEKANTEAFF. The CDR3 DNA sequence: TGCAGCGTTGATTTAGCAGAAAAAGCGAACACTGAAGCTTTCTTT. Variable domain in full (rest from reference TRBV29-1 and TRBJ1-1): SAVISQKPSRDICQRGTSLTIQCQVDSQVTMMFWYRQQPGQSLTLIATANQGSEATYESGFVIDKFPISRPNLTFSTLTVSNMSPEDSSIYLCSVDLAEKANTEAFFGQGTRLTVV.

V and J are TRBV28 and TRBJ2-1, with D uncertain. V dropped 5 bases and J dropped 8 bases, with 13 bases sitting between them. The CDR3 has 13 residues. Germline V gives CDR1 MDHEN, CDR2 SYDVKM. In DNA form, the CDR3 reads TGTGCCAGCAGTCCCCCCTGGTGGTATGAGCAGTTCTTC. Protein sequence: CASSPPWWYEQFF.

The V gene is TRBV29-1, the J gene TRBJ2-3; D call uncertain. CDR3 size: 11 residues. From germline, CDR1 is SQVTM and CDR2 ANQGSEA. V lost 3 bases and J 4 bases, leaving 5 bases between the germline ends. CDR3 region: CSVDLSDTQYF. CDR3 nucleotide sequence: TGCAGCGTTGATCTATCAGATACGCAGTATTTT.

A few counts support this clonotype. J is TRBJ2-2 and V is TRBV9; 8 bases match TRBD1. Germline-derived CDR1 and CDR2 are SGDLS and YYNGEE. The V and J ends lost 3 bases and 8 bases, in that order; junction bases with no gene match: 9. This CDR3 has 15 residues. DNA for the CDR3: TGTGCCAGCAGCGGGACAGGGTATTTGACGGGGGAGCTGTTTTTT. Translation gives CASSGTGYLTGELFF.

This clonotype appeared a few times. The J gene is TRBJ2-1, the V gene TRBV5-4; 11 bases map to TRBD2. Trimming removed 3 bases from V and 7 bases from J; junction bases left unmatched: 9. The CDR3 is made up of 16 amino acids. Germline V gives CDR1 SGHNT, CDR2 YYREEE (reference sequence). The CDR3 region has the DNA TGTGCCAGCAGCTCTACTAGCGGGAGTATCGGAAATGAGCAGTTCTTC. Amino acids: CASSSTSGSIGNEQFF.

The chain uses TRBV4-2 and TRBJ1-1; D remains unclear. Germline V CDR1 and CDR2: LGHNA, YNFKEQ. V was trimmed by 4 bases and J by 4 bases, leaving 13 bases between them. The CDR3 extends over 14 amino acids. The CDR3 loop reads CASSPQVVGTEAFF. For the CDR3, the DNA is TGTGCCAGCAGCCCCCAGGTCGTGGGCACTGAAGCTTTCTTT.

This clonotype was detected a few times. The chain recombines TRBV20-1 with TRBJ2-1, with TRBD2 matching over 9 bases. V gave up 5 bases and J gave up 4 bases; unmatched junction bases: 9. The CDR3 is made up of 15 amino acids. CDR1 and CDR2 from the germline V gene are DFQATT and SNEGSKA (reference sequence). CDR3 sequence reads: CSAETGLAFYNEQFF. CDR3 nucleotide sequence: TGCAGTGCTGAGACAGGACTAGCGTTTTACAATGAGCAGTTCTTC.

The chain carries TRBV7-9 and TRBJ2-7; 11 nucleotides agree with TRBD2. This CDR3 has 16 amino acids. Looked up from germline, CDR1 is SEHNR and CDR2 is FQNEAQ (reference sequence). The V gene end was trimmed by 1 base and the J gene end by 0 bases; junction bases not matched to a gene: 2. For the CDR3, the DNA is TGTGCCAGCAGCTTAGGTCTAGCGGGAGGCTCCTACGAGCAGTACTTC. The encoded protein is CASSLGLAGGSYEQYF.

This chain connects TRBV5-1 to TRBJ2-3; TRBD1 might be the D (7 bases). The V end lost 6 bases, the J end lost 4 bases, and 18 bases lay between the germline ends. Germline-derived CDR1 and CDR2 are SGHRS and YFSETQ. This CDR3 comprises 15 residues. The CDR3 DNA follows: TGCGCCAGCACCTCCACCGGAGGGGGCGCAGATACGCAGTATTTT. Protein: CASTSTGGGADTQYF.

This clonotype was counted many times. V usage is TRBV7-8 and J usage is TRBJ1-1; D ambiguous. The CDR3 is 15 residues long. The V and J ends lost 1 base and 6 bases respectively, with 15 bases between them. Germline V CDR1 and CDR2: SGHVS, FQNEAQ. CDR3 residues: CASSLVVKGGSEAFF. DNA of the CDR3: TGTGCCAGCAGCTTAGTCGTGAAGGGAGGGTCTGAAGCTTTCTTT.

This clonotype was seen ten or more times. The chain couples TRBV4-3 to TRBJ2-3; TRBD2 might be the D (5 bases). The CDR3 totals 18 residues. Trimming pared 3 bases from V and 4 bases from J, leaving 23 bases between. The V gene's germline CDR1 is LGHNA and CDR2 YSLEER. CDR3 coding DNA: TGCGCCAGCAGCCATCCGATAAGGGTCACGGGGTCCCCAGATACGCAGTATTTT. Residues: CASSHPIRVTGSPDTQYF.

In this sample, this clonotype turned up many times. The V and J genes are TRBV7-9 and TRBJ2-1; TRBD2 aligns across 10 bases. The V gene end was trimmed by 4 bases and the J gene end by 4 bases; junction bases not matched to a gene: 4. The CDR3 is made up of 15 amino acids. Germline loops: CDR1 SEHNR, CDR2 FQNEAQ (reference sequence). This chain's CDR3 is CASSSPAGGYNEQFF. In DNA form, the CDR3 reads TGTGCCAGCAGCTCGCCAGCGGGAGGGTACAATGAGCAGTTCTTC.

This clonotype was recorded many times. The gene calls are TRBV20-1 and TRBJ2-4; possibly TRBD1 or TRBD2 for D (5 bases each). CDR1 and CDR2 (germline): DFQATT, SNEGSKA (reference sequence). The ends were cut back, 4 bases at V and 1 base at J, with 8 bases in the middle. The CDR3 runs to 13 residues. CDR3 in amino acids: CSAIGGAKNIQYF. The CDR3 bases are TGCAGTGCTATTGGGGGTGCCAAAAACATTCAGTACTTC.

The rearrangement links TRBV7-8 to TRBJ2-5; TRBD1 agrees at 7 bases. There are 15 residues in the CDR3. The germline gives CDR1 SGHVS, CDR2 FQNEAQ. The V and J ends lost 5 bases and 5 bases, in that order; junction bases with no gene match: 11. The CDR3 region has the DNA TGTGCCAGCAGCGAACGCGACAGGGACGGGGAGACCCAGTACTTC. It specifies CASSERDRDGETQYF.